The rows below give T cell receptor beta chains drawn from one sample of a study of beta chain features in type 1 diabetes. Only in-frame clones appear in the TCRdb table, and some are missing; sequencing was by immunoSEQ multiplex PCR. The table lists some 360,000 clones, roughly 21% of them singletons. Source material: naive CD4+ T cells from blood. The receptors shown here come from a young woman in good health. Each CDR3 is given with its conserved first and last residue. A D gene is named only where the DNA matches it firmly. Clone size is shown for a subset of rows, as once, few, many or a class of expanded clone.

D: NA
size: few
J: TRBJ2-2
V: TRBV11-1
DNA: TGTGCCAGCAGCATTAGCGTAATAAACACCGGGGAGCTGTTTTTT
CDR3: CASSISVINTGELFF

D: TRBD2
size: NA
J: TRBJ2-7
V: TRBV19
DNA: TGTGCCAGTAGTGCTAGCGGGATCTCCTACGAGCAGTACTTC
CDR3: CASSASGISYEQYF

D: TRBD2
size: few
J: TRBJ2-3
V: TRBV29-1
DNA: TGCAGCGTTGAAACCAGCGGGAGCTCGCAGTATTTT
CDR3: CSVETSGSSQYF

D: TRBD1
size: few
J: TRBJ2-2
V: TRBV19
DNA: TGTGCCAGTAGTAGAGGACAGGACCCCACCGGGGAGCTGTTTTTT
CDR3: CASSRGQDPTGELFF

D: TRBD2
size: NA
J: TRBJ2-1
V: TRBV19
DNA: TGTGCCAGTAGTTTTGGGACTAGCGGCAATGAGCAGTTCTTC
CDR3: CASSFGTSGNEQFF

D: NA
size: NA
J: TRBJ1-4
V: TRBV30
DNA: TGTGCCTGGGCGGGAGGGGGGAATGAAAAACTGTTTTTT
CDR3: CAWAGGGNEKLFF

D: TRBD1
size: NA
J: TRBJ2-5
V: TRBV27
DNA: TGTGCCAGCAGCCAGACAGGGGACGCATTCACCCAGTACTTC
CDR3: CASSQTGDAFTQYF

D: TRBD2
size: few
J: TRBJ2-7
V: TRBV4-2
DNA: TGTGCCAGCAGCCAAGAAAGGACTAGCGAGCAGTACTTC
CDR3: CASSQERTSEQYF

D: NA
size: NA
J: TRBJ1-1
V: TRBV11-2
DNA: TGTGCCAGCAGCCTGGCGGGGGGAGGCACTGAAGCTTTCTTT
CDR3: CASSLAGGGTEAFF

D: NA
size: once
J: TRBJ1-2
V: TRBV18
DNA: TGTGCCAGCTCACCACAGCCGAGGAACGGCTACACCTTC
CDR3: CASSPQPRNGYTF

D: NA
size: few
J: TRBJ1-2
V: TRBV7-8
DNA: TGTGCCAGCAGCTTAGTTGGCAGGGTCTCTGGCTACACCTTC
CDR3: CASSLVGRVSGYTF

D: NA
size: few
J: TRBJ2-5
V: TRBV7-9
DNA: TGTGCCAGCAGCTTAGGTGTCCCTCGGGAGACCCAGTACTTC
CDR3: CASSLGVPRETQYF

D: NA
size: NA
J: TRBJ1-2
V: TRBV25-1
DNA: TGTGCCAGCAGTGGCGGGGTCGGGGACTATGGCTACACCTTC
CDR3: CASSGGVGDYGYTF

D: TRBD2
size: NA
J: TRBJ2-1
V: TRBV4-1
DNA: TGCGCCAGCAGCCCCACTAGCGTCAGCTCCTACAATGAGCAGTTCTTC
CDR3: CASSPTSVSSYNEQFF

D: NA
size: NA
J: TRBJ2-3
V: TRBV21-1
DNA: TGTGCCAGCAGCTCTGGACTCTTAGATACGCAGTATTTT
CDR3: CASSSGLLDTQYF

D: TRBD1
size: NA
J: TRBJ1-2
V: TRBV6-1
DNA: TGTGCCAGCAGTGAAAGGGAAGGACAGGGCAGGGGCTACACCTTC
CDR3: CASSEREGQGRGYTF

D: NA
size: few
J: TRBJ2-3
V: TRBV9
DNA: TGTGCCAGCAGCGTAGGAGGAACAGATACGCAGTATTTT
CDR3: CASSVGGTDTQYF

D: TRBD2
size: few
J: TRBJ2-1
V: TRBV5-1
DNA: TGCGCCAGCAGCTTGGGGGCGGGCGGGAGTGAGCAGTTCTTC
CDR3: CASSLGAGGSEQFF

D: NA
size: NA
J: TRBJ2-2
V: TRBV30
DNA: TGTGCCTGGAGTCAACTAGTCCACGGGGAGCTGTTTTTT
CDR3: CAWSQLVHGELFF

D: NA
size: few
J: TRBJ1-1
V: TRBV30
DNA: TGTGCCTGGGGTCAGACCGAGAGGTCTTTCTTT
CDR3: CAWGQTERSFF

D: TRBD2
size: NA
J: TRBJ2-7
V: TRBV7-2
DNA: TGTGCCAGCAGCTTCTCCGGGACTAGTGGAGAGCAGTACTTC
CDR3: CASSFSGTSGEQYF

D: NA
size: few
J: TRBJ1-2
V: TRBV5-6
DNA: TGTGCCAGCAGATCGGGGGTCTATGGCTACACCTTC
CDR3: CASRSGVYGYTF

D: TRBD1
size: few
J: TRBJ2-7
V: TRBV7-2
DNA: TGTGCCAGCAGCTTGGGACAGGGTACTAGCGAGCAGTACTTC
CDR3: CASSLGQGTSEQYF

D: TRBD1
size: few
J: TRBJ2-7
V: TRBV5-6
DNA: TGTGCCAGCAGCTTGGGGCAGGGGACAGGGAAGCAGTACTTC
CDR3: CASSLGQGTGKQYF

D: TRBD2
size: NA
J: TRBJ2-4
V: TRBV2
DNA: TGTGCCAGCAGTGACCCCGGGACTAGGGGAAACATTCAGTACTTC
CDR3: CASSDPGTRGNIQYF

D: NA
size: few
J: TRBJ2-1
V: TRBV6-1
DNA: TGTGCCAGCAGTGAAGAAAGGGGTGGTGAGCAGTTCTTC
CDR3: CASSEERGGEQFF

D: NA
size: NA
J: TRBJ2-3
V: TRBV7-2
DNA: TGTGCCAGCAGCCTAGGGCTAGGGGGCACAGATACGCAGTATTTT
CDR3: CASSLGLGGTDTQYF

D: TRBD1
size: few
J: TRBJ1-2
V: TRBV9
DNA: TGTGCCAGCAGCCTCGGGACAGTAGATGGCTACACCTTC
CDR3: CASSLGTVDGYTF

D: NA
size: NA
J: TRBJ2-7
V: TRBV28
DNA: TGTGCCAGCAGCAATCCCACCAACCCGGAGGAGCAGTACTTC
CDR3: CASSNPTNPEEQYF

D: NA
size: few
J: TRBJ1-5
V: TRBV12-5
DNA: TGTGCTAGTGGTTTCTGGGGGGCGGGGGCCCAGCATTTT
CDR3: CASGFWGAGAQHF

D: TRBD2
size: NA
J: TRBJ2-5
V: TRBV5-1
DNA: TGCGCCAGCAGCATCGGGACTAGCGGGAGGGCCCGCGAGACCCAGTACTTC
CDR3: CASSIGTSGRARETQYF

D: NA
size: once
J: TRBJ1-4
V: TRBV7-9
DNA: TGTGCCAGCAGCTTAGTCATGGGGGCTTATGAAAAACTGTTTTTT
CDR3: CASSLVMGAYEKLFF

D: NA
size: few
J: TRBJ1-1
V: TRBV11-1
DNA: TGTGCCAGCAGCTTAAGAGGGAACACTGAAGCTTTCTTT
CDR3: CASSLRGNTEAFF

D: NA
size: NA
J: TRBJ2-1
V: TRBV19
DNA: TGTGCCAGTAGTATACCACTCTCCTACAATGAGCAGTTCTTC
CDR3: CASSIPLSYNEQFF

D: TRBD2
size: few
J: TRBJ2-1
V: TRBV7-9
DNA: TGTGCCAGCAGCTTTTTGGTAGCGGGGACCTCCTACAATGAGCAGTTCTTC
CDR3: CASSFLVAGTSYNEQFF

D: NA
size: few
J: TRBJ2-1
V: TRBV7-3
DNA: TGTGCCAGCAGCTTAGAAGAGACAGCGACAGAGCAGTTCTTC
CDR3: CASSLEETATEQFF

D: NA
size: NA
J: TRBJ2-5
V: TRBV5-1
DNA: TGCGCCAGCAGCTTAGAAGGAGAAAGGGAGACCCAGTACTTC
CDR3: CASSLEGERETQYF

D: TRBD1
size: NA
J: TRBJ1-2
V: TRBV4-2
DNA: TGTGCCAGCAGCCAAAATGAGGGACAGGGGAACGGCTACACCTTC
CDR3: CASSQNEGQGNGYTF

D: NA
size: few
J: TRBJ1-5
V: TRBV4-3
DNA: TGCGCCAGCAGTCAGGGGTGGAATCAGCCCCAGCATTTT
CDR3: CASSQGWNQPQHF

D: TRBD1
size: NA
J: TRBJ2-7
V: TRBV7-9
DNA: TGTGCCAGCAGCTCCGGGACAGGGTTTGCCGAGCAGTACTTC
CDR3: CASSSGTGFAEQYF

D: TRBD2
size: NA
J: TRBJ2-7
V: TRBV6-5
DNA: TGTGCCAGCAGTTACTCCCTAGCGGGGGGCACCTACGAGCAGTACTTC
CDR3: CASSYSLAGGTYEQYF

D: TRBD1
size: few
J: TRBJ1-4
V: TRBV9
DNA: TGTGCCAGCAGCTGTGAATGGGGGGGACAGGGAAATGAAAAACTGTTTTTT
CDR3: CASSCEWGGQGNEKLFF

D: NA
size: NA
J: TRBJ1-2
V: TRBV29-1
DNA: TGCAGCGTTGCTAGTGGACAGATCTATGGCTACACCTTC
CDR3: CSVASGQIYGYTF

D: TRBD1
size: NA
J: TRBJ2-5
V: TRBV10-3
DNA: TGTGCATCCGAAACGGACAGGGGACAGGAGACCCAGTACTTC
CDR3: CASETDRGQETQYF